Sequencing of this T cell receptor (beta chain) was carried out in a study of blood T cell repertoires in COVID-19. For the study at large: T cells, B-cell-depleted T cells, or PBMCs supplied cDNA or gDNA.

Sequenced by immunoSEQ multiplex PCR; TCRdb stores in-frame clones only, minus some. The top ten clones hold around 8.7% of a sample with about 70,000 clones, roughly 89% of them seen once. This CDR3 region has 13 residues. Germline V gene sequence: CDR1 LGHNA, CDR2 YNFKEQ. Trimming removed 4 bases at V and 3 bases at J, with 10 bases between. The specimen sequenced was peripheral blood. The V call is TRBV4-2, the J call TRBJ2-7; tentative D call: TRBD2 (5 bases). The TCR sequence derives from a man aged 45 to 65 with active COVID-19. The CDR3 DNA follows: TGTGCCAGCAGCCCGGAGGCTAGCTACGAGCAGTACTTC. Amino acid sequence: CASSPEASYEQYF.